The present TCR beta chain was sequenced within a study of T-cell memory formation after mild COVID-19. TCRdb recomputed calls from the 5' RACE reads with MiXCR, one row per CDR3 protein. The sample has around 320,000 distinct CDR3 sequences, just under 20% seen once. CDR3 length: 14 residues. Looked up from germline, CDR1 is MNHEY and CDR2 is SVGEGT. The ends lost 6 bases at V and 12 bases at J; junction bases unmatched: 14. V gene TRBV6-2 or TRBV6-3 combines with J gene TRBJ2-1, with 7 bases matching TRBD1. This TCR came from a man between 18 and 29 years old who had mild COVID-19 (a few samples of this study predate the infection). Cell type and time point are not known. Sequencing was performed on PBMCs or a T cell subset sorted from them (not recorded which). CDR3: CASSAFWTGSMQFF. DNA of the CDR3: TGTGCCAGCAGCGCCTTTTGGACAGGCAGTATGCAGTTCTTC.